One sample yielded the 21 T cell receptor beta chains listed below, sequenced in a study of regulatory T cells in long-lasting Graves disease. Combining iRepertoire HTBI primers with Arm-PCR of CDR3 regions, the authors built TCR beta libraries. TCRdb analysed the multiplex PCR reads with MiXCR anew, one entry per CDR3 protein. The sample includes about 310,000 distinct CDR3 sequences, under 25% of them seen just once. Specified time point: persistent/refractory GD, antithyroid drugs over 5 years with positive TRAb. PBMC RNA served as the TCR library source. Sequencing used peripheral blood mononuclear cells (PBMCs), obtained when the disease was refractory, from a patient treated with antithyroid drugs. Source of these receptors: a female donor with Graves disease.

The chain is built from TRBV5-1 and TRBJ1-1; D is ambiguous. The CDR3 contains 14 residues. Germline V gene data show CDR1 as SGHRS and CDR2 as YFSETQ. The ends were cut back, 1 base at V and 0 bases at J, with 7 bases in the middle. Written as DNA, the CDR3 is TGCGCCAGCAGCTTGTTATCCTTGAACACTGAAGCTTTCTTT. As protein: CASSLLSLNTEAFF.

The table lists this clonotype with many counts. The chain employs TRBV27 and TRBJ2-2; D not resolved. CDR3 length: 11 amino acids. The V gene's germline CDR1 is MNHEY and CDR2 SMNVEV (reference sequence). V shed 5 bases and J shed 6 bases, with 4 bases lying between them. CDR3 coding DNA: TGTGCCAGCAGTAGCGCCGGGGAGCTGTTTTTT. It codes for CASSSAGELFF.

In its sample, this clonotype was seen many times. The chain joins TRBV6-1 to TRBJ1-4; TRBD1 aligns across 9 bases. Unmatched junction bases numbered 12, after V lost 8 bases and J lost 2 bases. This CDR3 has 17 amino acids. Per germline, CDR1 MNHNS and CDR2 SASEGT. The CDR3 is CASGPGQGLWTNEKLFF. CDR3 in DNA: TGTGCCAGCGGACCGGGACAGGGCCTCTGGACTAATGAAAAACTGTTTTTT.

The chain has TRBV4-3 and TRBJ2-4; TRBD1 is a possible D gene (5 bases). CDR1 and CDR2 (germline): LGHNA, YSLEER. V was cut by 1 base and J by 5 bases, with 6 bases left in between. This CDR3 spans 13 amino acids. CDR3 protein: CASSQVGENIQYF. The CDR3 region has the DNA TGCGCCAGCAGCCAAGTAGGGGAAAACATTCAGTACTTC.

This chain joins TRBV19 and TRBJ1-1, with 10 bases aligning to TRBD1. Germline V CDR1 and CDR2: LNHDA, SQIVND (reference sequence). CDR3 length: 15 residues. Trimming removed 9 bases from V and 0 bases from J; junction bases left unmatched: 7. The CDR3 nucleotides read TGTGCCAGCAGCCTAGACAGGGGGCTGAACACTGAAGCTTTCTTT. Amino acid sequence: CASSLDRGLNTEAFF.

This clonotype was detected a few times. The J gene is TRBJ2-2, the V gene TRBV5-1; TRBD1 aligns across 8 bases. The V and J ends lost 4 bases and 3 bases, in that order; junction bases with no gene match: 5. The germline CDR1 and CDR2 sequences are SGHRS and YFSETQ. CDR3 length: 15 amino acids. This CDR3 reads CASSPGQGHTGELFF. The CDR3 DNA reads TGCGCCAGCAGCCCCGGACAGGGCCACACCGGGGAGCTGTTTTTT.

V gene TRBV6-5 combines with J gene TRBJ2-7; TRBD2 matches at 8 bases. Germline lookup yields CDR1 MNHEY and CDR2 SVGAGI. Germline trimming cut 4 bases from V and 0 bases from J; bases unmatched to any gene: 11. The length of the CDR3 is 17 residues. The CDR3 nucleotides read TGTGCCAGCAGTTCCGGGCCCATACTAGCGGACTCCTACGAGCAGTACTTC. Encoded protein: CASSSGPILADSYEQYF.

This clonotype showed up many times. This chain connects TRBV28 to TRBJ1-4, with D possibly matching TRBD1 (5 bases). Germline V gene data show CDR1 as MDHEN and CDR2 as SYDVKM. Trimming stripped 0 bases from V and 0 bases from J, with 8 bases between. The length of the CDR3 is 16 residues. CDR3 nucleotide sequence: TGTGCCAGCAGTTTATGGGGGGTTGCAACTAATGAAAAACTGTTTTTT. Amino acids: CASSLWGVATNEKLFF.

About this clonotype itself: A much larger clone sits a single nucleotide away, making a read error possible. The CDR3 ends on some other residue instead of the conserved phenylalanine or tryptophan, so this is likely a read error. Written as DNA, the CDR3 is TGTGCCAGCAGTCTAGAGCCGGGACTAGTCTACGAGCAGTACCTC. Its protein is CASSLEPGLVYEQYL. The chain recombines TRBV12-3 or TRBV12-4 with TRBJ2-7, with 8 bases matching TRBD2. The CDR3 extends over 15 amino acids. V was clipped by 5 bases and J by 3 bases; unmatched bases: 9.

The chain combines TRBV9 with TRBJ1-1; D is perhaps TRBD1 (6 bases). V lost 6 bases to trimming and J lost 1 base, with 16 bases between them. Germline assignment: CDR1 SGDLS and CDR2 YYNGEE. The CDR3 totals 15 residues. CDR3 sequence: CASTLTGGPNTEAFF. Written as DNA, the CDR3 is TGTGCCAGCACCCTAACCGGGGGGCCGAACACTGAAGCTTTCTTT.

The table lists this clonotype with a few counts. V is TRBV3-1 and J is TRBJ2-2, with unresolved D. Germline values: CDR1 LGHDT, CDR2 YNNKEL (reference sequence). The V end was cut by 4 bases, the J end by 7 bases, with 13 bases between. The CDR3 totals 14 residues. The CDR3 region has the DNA TGTGCCAGCAGCCGAACTGACCTAGTCGGGGAGCTGTTTTTT. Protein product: CASSRTDLVGELFF.

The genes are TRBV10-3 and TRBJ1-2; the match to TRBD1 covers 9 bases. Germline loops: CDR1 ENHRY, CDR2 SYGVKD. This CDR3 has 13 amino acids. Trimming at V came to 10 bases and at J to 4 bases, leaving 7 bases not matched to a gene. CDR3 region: CATGTGNFYGYTF. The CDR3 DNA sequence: TGTGCCACCGGGACAGGGAATTTCTATGGCTACACCTTC.

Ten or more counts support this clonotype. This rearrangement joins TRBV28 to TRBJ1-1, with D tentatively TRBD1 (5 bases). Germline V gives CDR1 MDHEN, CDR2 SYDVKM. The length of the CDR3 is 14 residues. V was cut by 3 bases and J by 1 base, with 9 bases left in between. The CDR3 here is CASSFRGGNTEAFF. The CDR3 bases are TGTGCCAGCAGTTTTCGTGGGGGGAACACTGAAGCTTTCTTT. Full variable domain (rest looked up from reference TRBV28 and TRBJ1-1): DVKVTQSSRYLVKRTGEKVFLECVQDMDHENMFWYRQDPGLGLRLIYFSYDVKMKEKGDIPEGYSVSREKKERFSLILESASTNQTSMYLCASSFRGGNTEAFFGQGTRLTVV.

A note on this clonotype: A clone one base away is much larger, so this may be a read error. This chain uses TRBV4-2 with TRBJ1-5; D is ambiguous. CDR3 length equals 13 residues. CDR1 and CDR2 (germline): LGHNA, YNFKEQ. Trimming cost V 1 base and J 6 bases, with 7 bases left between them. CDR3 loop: CASSQVVGQPQHF. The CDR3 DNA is TGTGCCAGCAGCCAAGTTGTCGGTCAGCCCCAGCATTTT.

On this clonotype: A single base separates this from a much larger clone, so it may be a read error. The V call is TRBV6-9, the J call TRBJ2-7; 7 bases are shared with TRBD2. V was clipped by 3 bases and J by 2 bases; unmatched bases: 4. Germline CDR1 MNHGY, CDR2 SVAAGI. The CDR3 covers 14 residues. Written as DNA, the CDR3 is TGTGCCAGCAGTTACCTTGGGGGGGCCTACGAGCAGTACTTC. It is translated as CASSYLGGAYEQYF.

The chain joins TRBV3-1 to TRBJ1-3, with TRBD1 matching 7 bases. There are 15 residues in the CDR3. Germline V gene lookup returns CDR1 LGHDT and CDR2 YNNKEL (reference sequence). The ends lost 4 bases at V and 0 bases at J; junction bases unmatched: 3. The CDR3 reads CASSRDSSSGNTIYF. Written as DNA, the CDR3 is TGTGCCAGCAGCCGGGACAGCAGCTCTGGAAACACCATATATTTT.

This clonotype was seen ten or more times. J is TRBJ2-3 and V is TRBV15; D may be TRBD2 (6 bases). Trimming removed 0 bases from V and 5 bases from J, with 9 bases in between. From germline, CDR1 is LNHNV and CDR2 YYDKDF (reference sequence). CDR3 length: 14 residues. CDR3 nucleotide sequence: TGTGCCACCAGCAGAGAATGGGGGGAAGATACGCAGTATTTT. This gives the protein CATSREWGEDTQYF.

CDR3 nucleotides: TGCGCCAGCAGCAAGGGCGCTCCCGGGACAGGGATCTCCTACGAGCAGTACTTC. This codes for CASSKGAPGTGISYEQYF. The rearrangement joins TRBV4-1 to TRBJ2-7, with 9 bases that match TRBD1. The CDR3 covers 18 residues. Germline V gene sequence: CDR1 MGHRA, CDR2 YSYEKL. V shed 5 bases and J 0 bases; nucleotides not matched to a gene: 14.

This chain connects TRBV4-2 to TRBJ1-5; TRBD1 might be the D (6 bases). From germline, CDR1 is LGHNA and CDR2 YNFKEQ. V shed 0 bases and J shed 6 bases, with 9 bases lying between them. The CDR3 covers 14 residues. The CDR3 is CASSQDPGAQPQHF. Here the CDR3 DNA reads TGTGCCAGCAGCCAAGATCCGGGGGCTCAGCCCCAGCATTTT.

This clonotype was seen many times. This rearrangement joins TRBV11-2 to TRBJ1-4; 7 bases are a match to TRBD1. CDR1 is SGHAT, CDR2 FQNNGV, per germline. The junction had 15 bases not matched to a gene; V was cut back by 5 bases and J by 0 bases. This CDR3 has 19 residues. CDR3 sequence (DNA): TGTGCCAGCAGCCCCGACAGGGTAGACTCCCTTGCAACTAATGAAAAACTGTTTTTT. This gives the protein CASSPDRVDSLATNEKLFF. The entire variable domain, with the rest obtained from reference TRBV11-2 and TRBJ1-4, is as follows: EAGVAQSPRYKIIEKRQSVAFWCNPISGHATLYWYQQILGQGPKLLIQFQNNGVVDDSQLPKDRFSAERLKGVDSTLKIQPAKLEDSAVYLCASSPDRVDSLATNEKLFFGSGTQLSVL.

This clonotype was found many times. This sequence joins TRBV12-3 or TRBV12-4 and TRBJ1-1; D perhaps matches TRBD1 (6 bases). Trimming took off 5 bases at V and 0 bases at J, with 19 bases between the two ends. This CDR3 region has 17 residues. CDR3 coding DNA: TGTGCCAGCAGTCTCAGGAGGGGGGTGCAAATGAACACTGAAGCTTTCTTT. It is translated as CASSLRRGVQMNTEAFF.